These 24 T cell receptor beta chains were sequenced from one sample in a study of blood T cell repertoires in COVID-19. Using immunoSEQ multiplex PCR, the repertoire was profiled, and TCRdb retains in-frame clones only, with some absent. This repertoire shows more than 200,000 clones, around 84% found once; its top ten account for 10% to 13%. The sequenced sample consisted of peripheral blood. The receptors originated from a woman older than 75 with COVID-19, enrolled during active disease.

The J gene is TRBJ1-1, the V gene TRBV5-1, with D perhaps matching TRBD1 (6 bases). CDR3 size: 14 residues. Germline CDR1 SGHRS, CDR2 YFSETQ. Trimming took off 6 bases at V and 0 bases at J, with 12 bases between the two ends. The CDR3 sequence: CASTSGVVNTEAFF. The CDR3 DNA reads as TGCGCCAGCACTTCAGGGGTCGTGAACACTGAAGCTTTCTTT.

V gene TRBV10-3 combines with J gene TRBJ2-6; D gene unclear. The germline V gene has CDR1 ENHRY and CDR2 SYGVKD. The CDR3 runs to 12 residues. The CDR3 region is CAAASGANVLTF. Here the CDR3 DNA reads TGTGCTGCCGCGTCTGGGGCCAACGTCCTGACTTTC.

The genes are TRBV5-1 and TRBJ1-1; D is possibly TRBD1 (6 bases). Germline CDR1 reads SGHRS; CDR2 reads YFSETQ. Trimming pared 5 bases from V and 0 bases from J, leaving 14 bases between. The CDR3 contains 15 residues. CDR3 nucleotide sequence: TGCGCCAGCAGACAGCAGGACAGCATGAACACTGAAGCTTTCTTT. It encodes CASRQQDSMNTEAFF.

The chain has TRBV7-6 and TRBJ2-3, with 7 bases aligning to TRBD2. The CDR3 runs 15 residues. CDR1 and CDR2 (germline): SGHVS, FNYEAQ. J lost 0 bases, V lost 4 bases, and 4 bases had no gene match. The CDR3 reads CASSSSGVSTDTQYF. The CDR3 nucleotides read TGTGCCAGCAGCTCAAGCGGGGTGAGCACAGATACGCAGTATTTT.

V is TRBV2 and J is TRBJ1-1; tentatively, D is TRBD1 (5 bases). The germline V gene has CDR1 SNHLY and CDR2 FYNNEI. The CDR3 has 13 amino acids. Trimming took off 6 bases at V and 4 bases at J, with 12 bases between the two ends. The CDR3: CASREGISTEAFF. As DNA, the CDR3 is TGTGCCAGCAGGGAGGGGATTTCCACTGAAGCTTTCTTT.

This chain uses TRBV4-2 with TRBJ2-5; TRBD1 might be the D (5 bases). CDR3 length equals 14 residues. Germline assignment: CDR1 LGHNA and CDR2 YNFKEQ. V shed 1 base and J shed 4 bases, with 10 bases lying between them. CDR3 nucleotides: TGTGCCAGCAGCCAAGGGTGGGGCGGAGAGACCCAGTACTTC. It encodes CASSQGWGGETQYF.

This clone was detected once. This chain connects TRBV18 to TRBJ2-3, with TRBD2 matching 9 bases. Germline lookup yields CDR1 KGHSH and CDR2 LQKENI. The CDR3 runs 18 residues. V was pared by 2 bases and J by 4 bases, with 13 bases of the junction left unmatched. The CDR3 spells CASSPAWRGGRYPDTQYF. The CDR3 coding sequence is TGTGCCAGCTCACCAGCTTGGCGGGGGGGCCGTTACCCAGATACGCAGTATTTT. The whole variable domain, remainder taken from reference TRBV18 and TRBJ2-3, is NAGVMQNPRHLVRRRGQEARLRCSPMKGHSHVYWYRQLPEEGLKFMVYLQKENIIDESGMPKERFSAEFPKEGPSILRIQQVVRGDSAAYFCASSPAWRGGRYPDTQYFGPGTRLTVL.

DNA of the CDR3: TGTGCCAGCAGCTTGGCCGGGACTAGCTCTTACAATGAGCAGTTCTTC. It is translated as CASSLAGTSSYNEQFF. The rearrangement links TRBV5-6 to TRBJ2-1, with 9 positions matching TRBD2. The germline V gene encodes CDR1 SGHDT and CDR2 YYEEEE. The CDR3 length is 16 residues. The junction had 5 bases not matched to a gene; V was cut back by 0 bases and J by 4 bases. The whole variable domain, remainder taken from reference TRBV5-6 and TRBJ2-1, is DAGVTQSPTHLIKTRGQQVTLRCSPKSGHDTVSWYQQALGQGPQFIFQYYEEEERQRGNFPDRFSGHQFPNYSSELNVNALLLGDSALYLCASSLAGTSSYNEQFFGPGTRLTVL.

V and J are TRBV11-3 and TRBJ2-2, with a weak D call TRBD1 (5 bases). CDR1 SGHNT and CDR2 YENEEA come from the germline V gene. The V gene lost 4 bases and the J gene lost 7 bases, with 7 bases spanning the gap. The CDR3 runs to 12 residues. CDR3: CASSSGFGELFF. The CDR3 region has the DNA TGTGCCAGCAGCTCAGGGTTCGGGGAGCTGTTTTTT. Looking up the rest from reference TRBV11-3 and TRBJ2-2 gives the full variable domain: EAGVVQSPRYKIIEKKQPVAFWCNPISGHNTLYWYLQNLGQGPELLIRYENEEAVDDSQLPKDRFSAERLKGVDSTLKIQPAELGDSAVYLCASSSGFGELFFGEGSRLTVL.

Concerning this clone itself: The sample holds other DNA sequences that translate to the same CDR3. The V and J genes are TRBV5-1 and TRBJ1-1, with D perhaps matching TRBD1 (5 bases). CDR1 is SGHRS and CDR2 is YFSETQ in the germline V gene. Between the trimmed V and J ends, which lost 5 bases and 0 bases, there was a span of 11 bases. The CDR3 loop spans 14 amino acids. As DNA, the CDR3 is TGCGCCAGCAGACGAGACAGTATGAACACTGAAGCTTTCTTT. Translated, it gives CASRRDSMNTEAFF.

This sequence joins TRBV30 and TRBJ1-1; tentatively, D is TRBD1 (6 bases). CDR3 size: 14 residues. V gave up 5 bases and J gave up 7 bases, with 20 bases separating them. CDR1 is GTSNPN and CDR2 is SVGIG in the germline V gene (reference sequence). The CDR3 nucleotides are TGTGCCTGGGTAACAGGGTTGGAGTTCGGTGAAGCTTTCTTT. It translates to CAWVTGLEFGEAFF.

The V gene is TRBV19, the J gene TRBJ2-6; tentatively, D is TRBD1 (7 bases). The V and J ends lost 5 bases and 0 bases respectively, with 14 bases between them. The V gene's germline CDR1 is LNHDA and CDR2 SQIVND (reference sequence). CDR3 length: 17 residues. The CDR3 DNA reads as TGTGCCAGTAGTCGGGGGCAGGGGGGCTCTGGGGCCAACGTCCTGACTTTC. Amino acid sequence: CASSRGQGGSGANVLTF.

The chain combines TRBV5-1 with TRBJ2-1; 7 bases align to TRBD2. There are 16 residues in the CDR3. The V gene's germline CDR1 is SGHRS and CDR2 YFSETQ. Unmatched junction bases numbered 15, after V lost 4 bases and J lost 8 bases. CDR3: CASSKAGETGLYEQFF. The CDR3, as DNA: TGCGCCAGCAGCAAGGCGGGGGAGACTGGACTTTATGAGCAGTTCTTC.

The V and J genes are TRBV5-1 and TRBJ1-1, with TRBD1 as a possible D gene (6 bases). V was pared by 3 bases and J by 0 bases, with 15 bases between. Germline V CDR1 and CDR2: SGHRS, YFSETQ. This CDR3 spans 16 amino acids. CDR3 in DNA: TGCGCCAGCAGCTGGGCGGGGGCGGCCATGAACACTGAAGCTTTCTTT. Its protein is CASSWAGAAMNTEAFF.

The genes are TRBV11-2 and TRBJ2-7; a weak D match, TRBD2 (6 bases). CDR1 SGHAT and CDR2 FQNNGV come from the germline V gene. The CDR3 has 12 residues. V lost 7 bases and J lost 3, with 10 bases in between. The CDR3 spells CASNSGFYEQYF. CDR3 in DNA: TGTGCCAGCAACAGCGGGTTCTACGAGCAGTACTTC.

The rearrangement links TRBV12-5 to TRBJ1-3; D unresolved. The ends were cut back, 1 base at V and 8 bases at J, with 12 bases in the middle. The V gene's germline CDR1 is LGHNT and CDR2 FRNRAP. The CDR3 has 14 amino acids. CDR3 loop: CASGLGGNRHTIYF. The CDR3 nucleotides read TGTGCTAGTGGTTTGGGCGGGAACCGGCACACCATATATTTT.

The chain combines TRBV2 with TRBJ2-2, with 11 bases identical to TRBD2. This CDR3 region has 14 residues. Germline V CDR1 and CDR2: SNHLY, FYNNEI. After removal of 8 bases from V and 4 bases from J, the junction contained 3 bases not matched to a gene. CDR3 region: CASRLAGGTGELFF. In DNA form, the CDR3 reads TGTGCCAGCCGGCTAGCGGGGGGCACCGGGGAGCTGTTTTTT.

As to this clone: At one boundary the junction diverges from the germline segment, which might be a read error. V usage is TRBV5-1 and J usage is TRBJ2-7; D is unresolved. Germline CDR1 reads SGHRS; CDR2 reads YFSETQ. The CDR3 runs to 11 residues. CDR3: CASSLRYEQYF. CDR3 DNA: TGCGCCAGCAGCTTGCGTTACGAGCAATACTTC.

The V call is TRBV3-1 (or the pseudogene TRBV3-2), the J call TRBJ1-1, with D possibly matching TRBD1 (5 bases). CDR1 is LGHDT, CDR2 YNNKEL, per germline (reference sequence). The CDR3 is 17 amino acids. V shed 2 bases and J shed 0 bases, with 16 bases lying between them. DNA of the CDR3: TGTGCCAGCAGCCAAAGCAGGCGGGGCACCATGAACACTGAAGCTTTCTTT. This sequence encodes CASSQSRRGTMNTEAFF.

CDR3 nucleotide sequence: TGTGCCAGAAGCTTAAGTAACAGGCGAGACTCTGGAAACACCATATATTTT. Translation gives CARSLSNRRDSGNTIYF. The chain has TRBV7-5 and TRBJ1-3; the D call of TRBD1 is as the table states it, not checked on the DNA. TRBV7-5 is an annotated pseudogene. The CDR3 extends over 17 amino acids.

As concerns this clone: The same CDR3 can be traced to other DNA sequences in this sample. The CDR3 here is CASSLSSGGTDTQYF. The CDR3 region has the DNA TGCGCCAGCAGCCTATCTAGCGGGGGCACAGATACGCAGTATTTT. This sequence joins TRBV5-1 and TRBJ2-3; 9 nucleotides agree with TRBD2. CDR1 is SGHRS and CDR2 is YFSETQ in the germline V gene. Trimming took 4 bases from V and 1 from J; bases not matched to a gene: 4. CDR3 length equals 15 residues. The variable domain in full, completed from reference TRBV5-1 and TRBJ2-3, reads KAGVTQTPRYLIKTRGQQVTLSCSPISGHRSVSWYQQTPGQGLQFLFEYFSETQRNKGNFPGRFSGRQFSNSRSEMNVSTLELGDSALYLCASSLSSGGTDTQYFGPGTRLTVL.

This chain links TRBV7-9 with TRBJ1-3, with 9 bases matching TRBD1. The CDR3 is 15 amino acids. V dropped 10 bases and J dropped 2; count of bases not matched to a gene: 9. Germline CDR1 and CDR2: SEHNR and FQNEAQ (reference sequence). The CDR3 DNA follows: TGTGCCACACAAGTGGACAGGGGCGCTGGAAACACCATATATTTT. Residues: CATQVDRGAGNTIYF.

This clone was found once. The rearrangement joins TRBV11-2 to TRBJ1-1, with TRBD1 as a possible D gene (5 bases). The CDR3 is 12 amino acids. Germline V gives CDR1 SGHAT, CDR2 FQNNGV. V shed 5 bases and J shed 5 bases, with 9 bases lying between them. CDR3 residues: CASSHRQTEAFF. The DNA of the CDR3 is TGTGCCAGCAGCCACAGACAGACTGAAGCTTTCTTT.

The rearrangement uses TRBV5-6 and TRBJ2-3; no clear D gene. Germline V gives CDR1 SGHDT, CDR2 YYEEEE. The V and J ends lost 4 bases and 4 bases respectively, with 13 bases between them. The CDR3 is 14 amino acids. The DNA for the CDR3 is TGTGCCAGCAGCCTGTACTTTCGATCAGATACGCAGTATTTT. Translated: CASSLYFRSDTQYF.